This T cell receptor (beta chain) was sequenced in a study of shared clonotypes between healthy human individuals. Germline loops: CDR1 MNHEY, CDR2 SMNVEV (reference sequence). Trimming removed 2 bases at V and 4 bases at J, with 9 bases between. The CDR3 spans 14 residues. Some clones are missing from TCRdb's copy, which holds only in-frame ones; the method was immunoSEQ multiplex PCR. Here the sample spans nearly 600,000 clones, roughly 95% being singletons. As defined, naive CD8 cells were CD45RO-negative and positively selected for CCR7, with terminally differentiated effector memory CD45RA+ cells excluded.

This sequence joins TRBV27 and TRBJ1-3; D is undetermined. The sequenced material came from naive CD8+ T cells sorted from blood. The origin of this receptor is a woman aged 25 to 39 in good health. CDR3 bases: TGTGCCAGCAGTTTAGGGATTCCAGGAAACACCATATATTTT. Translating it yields CASSLGIPGNTIYF.